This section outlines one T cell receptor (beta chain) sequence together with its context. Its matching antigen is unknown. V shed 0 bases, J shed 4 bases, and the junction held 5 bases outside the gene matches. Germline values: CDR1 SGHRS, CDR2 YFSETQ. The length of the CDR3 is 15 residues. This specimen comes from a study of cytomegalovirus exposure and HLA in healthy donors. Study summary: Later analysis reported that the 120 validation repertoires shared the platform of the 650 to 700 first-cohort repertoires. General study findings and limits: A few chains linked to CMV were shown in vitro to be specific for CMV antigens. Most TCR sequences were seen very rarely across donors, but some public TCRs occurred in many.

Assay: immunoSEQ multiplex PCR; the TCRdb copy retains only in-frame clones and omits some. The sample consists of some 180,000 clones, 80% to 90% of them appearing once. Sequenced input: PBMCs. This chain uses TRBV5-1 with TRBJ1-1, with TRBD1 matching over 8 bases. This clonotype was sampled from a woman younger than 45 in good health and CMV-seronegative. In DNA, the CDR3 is TGCGCCAGCAGCTTGGCCTCACAGGGGGGCACTGAAGCTTTCTTT. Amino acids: CASSLASQGGTEAFF.